These T cell receptor beta chains were read from a single sample in a study of cytomegalovirus exposure and HLA in healthy donors. Assay: immunoSEQ multiplex PCR; the TCRdb copy retains only in-frame clones and omits some. The sample yields about 130,000 clones, around 83% seen once. Specimen: PBMCs. These receptors came from a girl aged 2-15 years in good health and CMV-seronegative. CDR3s include the opening cysteine and the closing phenylalanine or tryptophan. Each record gives: clone size, D gene, V gene, J gene, CDR3 DNA, CDR3 protein. D genes are given only for firm matches. A row's size may be missing; if present it is once, few, many or a size class.

.	TRBD1	TRBV5-6	TRBJ1-5	TGTGCCAGCAGCCAAACCCTAGACAGGGAGCCTTCCAATCAGCCCCAGCATTTT	CASSQTLDREPSNQPQHF
.	TRBD1	TRBV28	TRBJ2-7	TGTGCCAGCAGTTTTCGTCGAATTTACCCGACAGGGCACTACGAGCAGTACTTC	CASSFRRIYPTGHYEQYF
.	.	TRBV11-2	TRBJ2-3	TGTGCCAGCAGCTTAGTGAAGCCAGATACGCAGTATTTT	CASSLVKPDTQYF
.	TRBD2	TRBV7-2	TRBJ2-7	TGTGCCAGCAGCCCCTCTCTACTTCACGGGAGGGTTCTCTACGAGCAGTACTTC	CASSPSLLHGRVLYEQYF
.	TRBD2	TRBV5-6	TRBJ2-1	TGTGCCAGCAGCCAACTAGCGGGAGCCCTTTGGTATGAGCAGTTCTTC	CASSQLAGALWYEQFF
few	.	TRBV19	TRBJ1-3	TGTGCCAGTAGTATTGCGGCAGCCTCTGGAAACACCATATATTTT	CASSIAAASGNTIYF
.	.	TRBV4-1	TRBJ2-2	TGCGCCAGCAGCCCGGGACTCACGAACACCGGGGAGCTGTTTTTT	CASSPGLTNTGELFF
few	.	TRBV25-1	TRBJ2-7	TGTGCCAGCAGCCAGGACAGCGATAACTACGAGCAGTACTTC	CASSQDSDNYEQYF
.	.	TRBV9	TRBJ2-3	TGTGCCAGCAGCCCGATAGGGGCCCGTAGCACAGATACGCAGTATTTT	CASSPIGARSTDTQYF
.	TRBD2	TRBV7-8	TRBJ2-1	TGTGCCAGCAGTTCTTATCTATCCATTCAGACTAGCGGGGTCTACAATGAGCAGTTCTTC	CASSSYLSIQTSGVYNEQFF
.	TRBD1	TRBV5-8	TRBJ1-1	TGTGCCAGCAGCGAGACAGGGGGCGGAGGAGGAACTGAAGCTTTCTTT	CASSETGGGGGTEAFF
.	.	TRBV4-2	TRBJ2-2	TGTGCCAGCAGCCAGGGGGAGGGGGGGTACACCGGGGAGCTGTTTTTT	CASSQGEGGYTGELFF
.	.	TRBV28	TRBJ2-7	TGTGCCAGCAGTTTTGTCGGCTCCTACGAGCAGTACTTC	CASSFVGSYEQYF
.	TRBD2	TRBV4-1	TRBJ2-1	TGCGCCAGCAGCCAAGCTCGTTGGACTAGCGGGGGGGCCGATGAGCAGTTCTTC	CASSQARWTSGGADEQFF
.	.	TRBV4-3	TRBJ2-5	TGCGCCAGCAGCCAAGGCAGGGGGGCGATCGTTTGGACCCAGTACTTC	CASSQGRGAIVWTQYF
.	.	TRBV9	TRBJ2-7	TGTGCCAGCAGCGTAGGAGTGGCTATGGGACTGATCTACGAGCAGTACTTC	CASSVGVAMGLIYEQYF
.	.	TRBV10-3	TRBJ1-1	TGTGCCATCAGCAAACTGGGGAGTACTGAAGCTTTCTTT	CAISKLGSTEAFF
once	.	TRBV5-1	TRBJ2-3	TGCGCCAGCAGCTTGGGGGGCCCCACAGATACGCAGTATTTT	CASSLGGPTDTQYF
.	.	TRBV30	TRBJ1-4	TGTGCCTGGAGTTTACCGCAAAGGGGGGAAAAACTGTTTTTT	CAWSLPQRGEKLFF
.	TRBD2	TRBV19	TRBJ2-1	TGTGCCAGTAGTAGCTCCCCCCGGACTAGCGGGAGGGCCGGCAATGAGCAGTTCTTC	CASSSSPRTSGRAGNEQFF
.	.	TRBV19	TRBJ1-1	TGTGCCACGAAGGAGTTGGGGAACACTGAAGCTTTCTTT	CATKELGNTEAFF
.	.	TRBV7-9	TRBJ2-5	TGTGCCAGCAGCTTCAAAGAGACCCAGTACTTC	CASSFKETQYF
.	TRBD2	TRBV30	TRBJ2-1	TGTGCCTGGAGTGTACCAGCGGGAGGATCCAATGAGCAGTTCTTC	CAWSVPAGGSNEQFF
.	.	TRBV19	TRBJ2-7	TGTGCCAGTAGCGTCCAGTTGGACAGCCCCTACGAGCAGTACTTC	CASSVQLDSPYEQYF
.	.	TRBV29-1	TRBJ1-3	TGCAGCGTGGCAGACAGCTCTGGAAACACCATATATTTT	CSVADSSGNTIYF